These 15 T cell receptor beta chains were sequenced from one sample in a study of CD8+ T cells in alopecia areata. Extracted RNA was reverse transcribed into cDNA, the sequencing template. Here immunoSEQ multiplex PCR was the method, and the copy in TCRdb shows in-frame clones only, minus some. Here the sample spans about 120,000 clones, about 51% being singletons. Sequencing used NKG2D-low CD8+ T cells sorted from blood. These receptors were taken from a human donor with alopecia areata.

V usage is TRBV9 and J usage is TRBJ2-3; 9 bases align to TRBD2. Germline values: CDR1 SGDLS, CDR2 YYNGEE. Trimming took 4 bases from V and 7 from J; bases not matched to a gene: 13. The CDR3 is 16 amino acids. The CDR3, as DNA: TGTGCCAGCAGCCCAGGGAGCCTAGCGGGAAGAAATACGCAGTATTTT. Amino acids: CASSPGSLAGRNTQYF.

The chain uses TRBV13 and TRBJ2-7; 7 bases are shared with TRBD1. The J segment lost 0 bases and the V segment lost 5 bases, leaving 7 bases of the junction unmatched. CDR3 size: 15 residues. Germline CDR1 and CDR2: PRHDT and FYEKMQ (reference sequence). Here the CDR3 DNA reads TGTGCCAGCAGCCCCCGGACAGGAAGCTCCTACGAGCAGTACTTC. This sequence encodes CASSPRTGSSYEQYF.

Concerning this clone itself: Other nucleotide sequences from this sample produce the same CDR3. The gene calls are TRBV29-1 and TRBJ2-3; weak D call: TRBD2 (6 bases). V lost 3 bases and J 0 bases, leaving 10 bases between the germline ends. The germline V gene has CDR1 SQVTM and CDR2 ANQGSEA. CDR3 length: 14 amino acids. In DNA, the CDR3 is TGCAGCGTTGACGGGAGAGAAAGCACAGATACGCAGTATTTT. This codes for CSVDGRESTDTQYF.

The V call is TRBV28, the J call TRBJ2-1; TRBD2 is a possible D gene (6 bases). The V end was cut by 8 bases, the J end by 7 bases, with 12 bases between. Germline V lookup: CDR1 MDHEN, CDR2 SYDVKM. CDR3 length: 12 residues. The CDR3 region has the DNA TGTGCCAGCGCCCCTGGAGGGAATGAGCAGTTCTTC. This codes for CASAPGGNEQFF.

V usage is TRBV29-1 and J usage is TRBJ1-2; TRBD1 matches 9 bases. Trimming at V came to 7 bases and at J to 6 bases, leaving 9 bases not matched to a gene. In germline, CDR1 is SQVTM, CDR2 ANQGSEA. The CDR3 has 13 amino acids. The CDR3 here is CSALDRGIDGYTF. The CDR3, as DNA: TGCAGCGCCTTGGACAGGGGTATTGATGGCTACACCTTC.

The rearrangement joins TRBV29-1 to TRBJ2-2, with D unclear. V was cut by 0 bases and J by 8 bases, with 10 bases left in between. CDR3 length: 13 residues. CDR1 is SQVTM and CDR2 is ANQGSEA in the germline V gene. In DNA form, the CDR3 reads TGCAGCGTTGAAGACTCGGTGGGGGGGGAGCTGTTTTTT. Translating it yields CSVEDSVGGELFF.

The J gene is TRBJ2-7, the V gene TRBV11-2; D is unresolved. V was pared by 5 bases and J by 7 bases, with 12 bases between. The CDR3 totals 12 residues. Germline V CDR1 and CDR2: SGHAT, FQNNGV. The CDR3 spells CASSLGPIEQYF. The CDR3 DNA reads as TGTGCCAGCAGCCTTGGGCCTATAGAGCAGTACTTC.

The CDR3: CASSTGTGTYEQYF. The CDR3 coding sequence is TGTGCCAGCAGTACCGGGACAGGGACCTACGAGCAGTACTTC. The chain has TRBV6-5 and TRBJ2-7, with 9 nucleotides matching TRBD1. CDR3 length equals 14 residues. Unmatched junction bases numbered 4, after V lost 5 bases and J lost 2 bases. The germline gives CDR1 MNHEY, CDR2 SVGAGI.

The chain links TRBV11-3 to TRBJ1-2; the D is unclear. CDR1 and CDR2 (germline): SGHNT, YENEEA. This CDR3 contains 14 residues. V was shortened by 1 base and J by 5 bases, with 11 bases between the two germline ends. The CDR3 spells CASSLASAFYGYTF. CDR3 DNA: TGTGCCAGCAGCTTAGCTTCGGCCTTTTATGGCTACACCTTC. Full variable domain (rest looked up from reference TRBV11-3 and TRBJ1-2): EAGVVQSPRYKIIEKKQPVAFWCNPISGHNTLYWYLQNLGQGPELLIRYENEEAVDDSQLPKDRFSAERLKGVDSTLKIQPAELGDSAVYLCASSLASAFYGYTFGSGTRLTVV.

The genes are TRBV7-9 and TRBJ1-4; D is uncertain. V was clipped by 3 bases and J by 4 bases, with 15 bases between them. Germline V gene sequence: CDR1 SEHNR, CDR2 FQNEAQ (reference sequence). The CDR3 consists of 16 residues. CDR3 in amino acids: CASSFSTGLGNEKLFF. CDR3 DNA: TGTGCCAGCAGCTTCTCGACGGGCTTGGGTAATGAAAAACTGTTTTTT.

There are a few counts of this clone. The chain recombines TRBV29-1 with TRBJ2-1; D perhaps matches TRBD2 (5 bases). The V and J ends lost 2 bases and 0 bases respectively, with 17 bases between them. This CDR3 comprises 17 residues. Per germline, CDR1 SQVTM and CDR2 ANQGSEA. CDR3 sequence (DNA): TGCAGCGTTGAACCCACGGCGGGTGAGAGCTCCTACAATGAGCAGTTCTTC. Translation gives CSVEPTAGESSYNEQFF.

This clone was counted between two and nine times. The chain employs TRBV29-1 and TRBJ2-7; a weak D match, TRBD1 (6 bases). The CDR3 is 11 residues long. The germline V gene encodes CDR1 SQVTM and CDR2 ANQGSEA. The V gene lost 6 bases and the J gene lost 3 bases, with 9 bases spanning the gap. The CDR3 loop reads CSVYRDYEQYF. DNA of the CDR3: TGCAGCGTCTACAGGGACTACGAGCAGTACTTC.

V and J are TRBV29-1 and TRBJ2-4; D is unresolved. V lost 5 bases and J 7 bases, leaving 9 bases between the germline ends. The CDR3 totals 11 residues. The germline V gene encodes CDR1 SQVTM and CDR2 ANQGSEA. CDR3 amino acids: CSVTLKNIQYF. The CDR3, as DNA: TGCAGCGTTACCCTCAAGAACATTCAGTACTTC.

This clone showed up just a few times. The chain employs TRBV29-1 and TRBJ2-7; D not resolved. The CDR3 runs to 13 residues. Deletions cut 5 bases from V and 0 bases from J, with 11 bases between. From germline, CDR1 is SQVTM and CDR2 ANQGSEA. Written as DNA, the CDR3 is TGCAGCGTTAGGACCCAAACCTCCTACGAGCAGTACTTC. Translated, it gives CSVRTQTSYEQYF.

On this clone itself: Other DNA sequences in the same sample also yield this CDR3. The rearrangement joins TRBV10-3 to TRBJ2-5, with 10 bases aligning to TRBD2. CDR3 length: 15 amino acids. The V gene end was trimmed by 2 bases and the J gene end by 1 base; junction bases not matched to a gene: 1. The V gene's germline CDR1 is ENHRY and CDR2 SYGVKD. The CDR3 loop reads CAISERTSGQETQYF. The CDR3 DNA follows: TGTGCCATCAGTGAGCGGACTAGCGGCCAAGAGACCCAGTACTTC.